This T cell receptor (beta chain) was recorded in a study of sequential checkpoint blockade in melanoma. Profiling relied on immunoSEQ multiplex PCR, and the TCRdb table lists in-frame clones only, not all of them. The sample has about 17,000 clones, around 69% seen once. Stated treatment: randomized to nivolumab then ipilimumab (arm A) or the reverse (arm B). Live CD3+CD8+ CD19− CD56− cells were sorted from PBMCs. V dropped 2 bases and J dropped 3 bases, with 16 bases sitting between them. The germline CDR1 and CDR2 sequences are SGHVS and FNYEAQ. This CDR3 spans 16 amino acids. The starting material was CD8+ T cells sorted from blood (inferred from file names), obtained from a patient given nivolumab and ipilimumab in sequence. V gene TRBV7-6 combines with J gene TRBJ2-5, with a tentative D call TRBD1 (7 bases). The TCR was taken from a human donor with melanoma. The CDR3 sequence is CASSLFSGGLEETQYF. The CDR3, as DNA: TGTGCCAGCAGCTTATTTTCAGGGGGGTTAGAAGAGACCCAGTACTTC.